The 5 T cell receptor beta chains presented below share a single source sample, sequenced in a study of control samples from healthy donors and cancer patients. Using immunoSEQ multiplex PCR, the repertoire was profiled, and TCRdb retains in-frame clones only, with some absent. The table records some 130,000 clones, 90% of them present only once. The material sequenced was blood. The source of these receptors is a man aged 35-49 years in good health.

V and J are TRBV6-5 and TRBJ2-3; 9 bases agree with TRBD1. The CDR3 has 15 residues. Germline trimming cut 6 bases from V and 5 bases from J; bases unmatched to any gene: 9. CDR1 is MNHEY and CDR2 is SVGAGI in the germline V gene. CDR3 nucleotides: TGTGCCAGCAGCCCCGGGACAGGGTTTAGAGATACGCAGTATTTT. Amino acid sequence: CASSPGTGFRDTQYF.

The rearrangement links TRBV5-4 to TRBJ1-5, with 8 nucleotides matching TRBD1. The V segment lost 4 bases and the J segment 2 bases; nucleotides outside the gene matches: 5. Germline-derived CDR1 and CDR2 are SGHNT and YYREEE (reference sequence). The CDR3 runs to 15 residues. CDR3 coding DNA: TGTGCCAGCAGCCCCGGGACAGGCGGCAATCAGCCCCAGCATTTT. It specifies CASSPGTGGNQPQHF.

This clone was observed a few times. This chain links TRBV18 with TRBJ2-7; D is perhaps TRBD1 (5 bases). The V end lost 3 bases, the J end lost 3 bases, and 9 bases lay between the germline ends. CDR3 length equals 13 residues. CDR1 and CDR2 (germline): KGHSH, LQKENI. CDR3 in DNA: TGTGCCAGCTCACCCGACAGCCTCTACGAGCAGTACTTC. Translated: CASSPDSLYEQYF.

The chain recombines TRBV7-8 with TRBJ2-1, with TRBD2 matching over 7 bases. This CDR3 spans 13 amino acids. V was clipped by 2 bases and J by 8 bases; unmatched bases: 3. Germline V gives CDR1 SGHVS, CDR2 FQNEAQ. The CDR3 is CASSLLAGYEQFF. As DNA, the CDR3 is TGTGCCAGCAGCTTATTAGCGGGTTATGAGCAGTTCTTC. The whole variable domain, filled in from reference TRBV7-8 and TRBJ2-1, reads GAGVSQSPRYKVAKRGQDVALRCDPISGHVSLFWYQQALGQGPEFLTYFQNEAQLDKSGLPSDRFFAERPEGSVSTLKIQRTQQEDSAVYLCASSLLAGYEQFFGPGTRLTVL.

This chain joins TRBV28 and TRBJ2-4; 10 bases line up with TRBD1. This CDR3 has 15 residues. Trimming took 5 bases from V and 8 from J; bases not matched to a gene: 9. CDR1 MDHEN and CDR2 SYDVKM come from the germline V gene. The CDR3 protein is CASSAAGTGEDIQYF. DNA for the CDR3: TGTGCCAGCAGTGCCGCCGGGACAGGGGAAGACATTCAGTACTTC.